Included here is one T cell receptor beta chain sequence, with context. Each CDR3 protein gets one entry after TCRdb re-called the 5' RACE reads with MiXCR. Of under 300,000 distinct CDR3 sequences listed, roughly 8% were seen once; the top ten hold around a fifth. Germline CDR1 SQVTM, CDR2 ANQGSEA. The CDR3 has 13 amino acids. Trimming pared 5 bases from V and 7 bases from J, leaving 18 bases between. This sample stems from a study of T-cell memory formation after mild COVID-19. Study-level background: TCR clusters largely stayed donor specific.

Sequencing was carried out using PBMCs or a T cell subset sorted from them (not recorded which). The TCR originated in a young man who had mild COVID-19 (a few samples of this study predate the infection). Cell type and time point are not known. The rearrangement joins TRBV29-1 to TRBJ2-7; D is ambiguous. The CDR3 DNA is TGCAGCGTTAGGCGGCCGCTGAGTTCAGAGCAGTACTTC. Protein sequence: CSVRRPLSSEQYF.